A single sample is the source of the 28 T cell receptor beta chains below, sequenced in a study of T cell responses to AZD1222 COVID-19 vaccine. This table comes from immunoSEQ multiplex PCR, and its TCRdb copy is limited to in-frame clones, with some not included. The sample carries roughly 150,000 clones, roughly 87% recorded once. The sequencing used peripheral blood, collected 28 days after the second AZD1222 dose. Receptors were obtained from an adult who received the AZD1222 COVID-19 vaccine.

This clone was recorded a few times. The chain joins TRBV28 to TRBJ2-7, with 7 bases that match TRBD2. The length of the CDR3 is 14 residues. The germline gives CDR1 MDHEN, CDR2 SYDVKM. V lost 6 bases to trimming and J lost 6 bases; unmatched junction nucleotides: 11. This chain's CDR3 is CASRGEGLSSEQYF. The CDR3 bases are TGTGCCAGCAGGGGGGAGGGTCTATCGTCCGAGCAGTACTTC.

This clone was seen once. The genes are TRBV3-1 (or the pseudogene TRBV3-2) and TRBJ1-2, with D perhaps TRBD1 (5 bases). Between the trimmed V and J ends, which lost 1 base and 8 bases, there was a span of 11 bases. The CDR3 length is 13 residues. Germline V gene lookup returns CDR1 LGHDT and CDR2 YNNKEL (reference sequence). The CDR3 nucleotides read TGTGCCAGCAGCCAAGGGGGGTTGGGAGGCTACACCTTC. Its translation is CASSQGGLGGYTF.

The chain recombines TRBV12-3 or TRBV12-4 with TRBJ2-1; D unclear. Trimming shortened V by 5 bases and J by 4 bases, and 9 bases separated the two germline ends. The CDR3 contains 13 residues. The CDR3 is CASSRLYYNEQFF. The DNA for the CDR3 is TGTGCCAGCAGTCGCCTCTATTACAATGAGCAGTTCTTC.

The chain recombines TRBV5-1 with TRBJ2-1, with a weak D call TRBD2 (5 bases). Trimming cost V 4 bases and J 0 bases, with 11 bases left between them. Germline V gene sequence: CDR1 SGHRS, CDR2 YFSETQ. This CDR3 is built from 15 residues. CDR3 loop: CASSAGEGSYNEQFF. The CDR3 DNA reads as TGCGCCAGCAGCGCGGGCGAGGGCTCCTACAATGAGCAGTTCTTC.

This chain connects TRBV6-5 to TRBJ2-3; 9 bases are a match to TRBD2. Trimming at V came to 4 bases and at J to 6 bases, leaving 2 bases not matched to a gene. Looked up from germline, CDR1 is MNHEY and CDR2 is SVGAGI. The length of the CDR3 is 13 residues. In DNA form, the CDR3 reads TGTGCCAGCAGTTGGCGGGAGGGGGATACGCAGTATTTT. It yields the protein CASSWREGDTQYF.

Written as DNA, the CDR3 is TGTGCCAGCAGTAGGGACAGGTTTAATTCACCCCTCCACTTT. It specifies CASSRDRFNSPLHF. This sequence joins TRBV2 and TRBJ1-6; 8 nucleotides line up with TRBD1. The CDR3 runs to 14 residues. With V trimmed by 5 bases and J by 6 bases, 3 bases remained unmatched. Germline loops: CDR1 SNHLY, CDR2 FYNNEI.

The chain links TRBV29-1 to TRBJ1-1; 8 bases are a match to TRBD1. The CDR3 contains 13 residues. Per the germline V gene, CDR1 is SQVTM and CDR2 is ANQGSEA. V was clipped by 3 bases and J by 4 bases; unmatched bases: 4. DNA for the CDR3: TGCAGCGTTGATTCAGGGGGCACCACTGAAGCTTTCTTT. Protein sequence: CSVDSGGTTEAFF. The entire variable domain, with the rest obtained from reference TRBV29-1 and TRBJ1-1, is as follows: SAVISQKPSRDICQRGTSLTIQCQVDSQVTMMFWYRQQPGQSLTLIATANQGSEATYESGFVIDKFPISRPNLTFSTLTVSNMSPEDSSIYLCSVDSGGTTEAFFGQGTRLTVV.

The J gene is TRBJ2-1, the V gene TRBV30; D possibly uses TRBD1 or TRBD2 (5 bases each). This CDR3 spans 18 amino acids. Germline V CDR1 and CDR2: GTSNPN, SVGIG (reference sequence). The germline V and J ends were trimmed by 6 bases and 0 bases, with 24 bases remaining between them. The CDR3 sequence: CACTGTPGIRDSYNEQFF. For the CDR3, the DNA is TGTGCCTGTACCGGGACCCCAGGAATCCGGGACTCCTACAATGAGCAGTTCTTC.

This clone was seen once. The V call is TRBV6-2 or TRBV6-3, the J call TRBJ2-5; 10 nucleotides match TRBD2. With V trimmed by 2 bases and J by 3 bases, 6 bases remained unmatched. The CDR3 is made up of 16 amino acids. CDR1 and CDR2 from the germline V gene are MNHEY and SVGEGT. CDR3 coding DNA: TGTGCCAGCAGTTACCTCGGTAGCGGGGGGAAAGAGACCCAGTACTTC. This gives the protein CASSYLGSGGKETQYF.

The rearrangement uses TRBV2 and TRBJ2-5; the match to TRBD2 covers 8 bases. The CDR3 is 14 residues long. Trimming cost V 6 bases and J 4 bases; bases outside gene matches: 7. CDR1 and CDR2 from the germline V gene are SNHLY and FYNNEI. The CDR3 region is CASSRTSNPETQYF. The CDR3 bases are TGTGCCAGCAGCAGGACTAGCAATCCAGAGACCCAGTACTTC.

This sequence joins TRBV18 and TRBJ2-3; possible D gene TRBD2, 5 bases. The CDR3 consists of 12 residues. Germline assignment: CDR1 KGHSH and CDR2 LQKENI. V was shortened by 4 bases and J by 5 bases, with 7 bases between the two germline ends. The chain's CDR3 is CASSLGLDTQYF. The CDR3 region has the DNA TGTGCCAGCTCACTCGGACTAGATACGCAGTATTTT.

The chain links TRBV28 to TRBJ1-5; a weak D match, TRBD1 (6 bases). Trimming cost V 3 bases and J 7 bases, with 13 bases left between them. Germline CDR1 is MDHEN and CDR2 is SYDVKM. The length of the CDR3 is 14 residues. The CDR3 region is CASSLGRGKQPQHF. In DNA form, the CDR3 reads TGTGCCAGCAGTTTGGGCAGGGGTAAGCAGCCCCAGCATTTT. The whole variable domain, remainder taken from reference TRBV28 and TRBJ1-5, is DVKVTQSSRYLVKRTGEKVFLECVQDMDHENMFWYRQDPGLGLRLIYFSYDVKMKEKGDIPEGYSVSREKKERFSLILESASTNQTSMYLCASSLGRGKQPQHFGDGTRLSIL.

J is TRBJ2-5 and V is TRBV3-1 (or the pseudogene TRBV3-2); D possibly corresponds to TRBD2 (6 bases). The CDR3 totals 13 residues. V lost 0 bases, J lost 6 bases, and 8 bases lay in between. CDR1 is LGHDT and CDR2 is YNNKEL in the germline V gene (reference sequence). CDR3 nucleotide sequence: TGTGCCAGCAGCCAAGACGGGGGAAAGACCCAGTACTTC. Translated, it gives CASSQDGGKTQYF.

The chain is built from TRBV5-6 and TRBJ1-6; D possibly corresponds to TRBD1 (5 bases). CDR1 SGHDT and CDR2 YYEEEE come from the germline V gene. The CDR3 spans 16 residues. Trimming cost V 3 bases and J 3 bases, with 13 bases left between them. As DNA, the CDR3 is TGTGCCAGCAGCTGGGCGGCAGGGTTCTATAATTCACCCCTCCACTTT. This codes for CASSWAAGFYNSPLHF.

The chain combines TRBV7-9 with TRBJ1-2; TRBD1 matches 8 bases. The CDR3 extends over 13 amino acids. CDR1 SEHNR and CDR2 FQNEAQ come from the germline V gene (reference sequence). With 5 bases clipped from V and 8 bases from J, the junction kept 7 bases outside the gene matches. The CDR3 DNA reads as TGTGCCAGCAGCCCATGGACAGGGACAGGCTACACCTTC. Its translation is CASSPWTGTGYTF. Drawing the rest from reference TRBV7-9 and TRBJ1-2, the complete variable domain is DTGVSQNPRHKITKRGQNVTFRCDPISEHNRLYWYRQTLGQGPEFLTYFQNEAQLEKSRLLSDRFSAERPKGSFSTLEIQRTEQGDSAMYLCASSPWTGTGYTFGSGTRLTVV.

This chain links TRBV4-2 with TRBJ1-4; TRBD1 agrees at 7 bases. With V trimmed by 2 bases and J by 7 bases, 10 bases remained unmatched. The germline CDR1 and CDR2 sequences are LGHNA and YNFKEQ. The CDR3 covers 16 residues. CDR3 bases: TGTGCCAGCAGCCAAAGGGCTGGGACAGAAGGTGAAAAACTGTTTTTT. This sequence encodes CASSQRAGTEGEKLFF.

The chain joins TRBV6-5 to TRBJ1-1, with TRBD1 matching over 7 bases. The CDR3 loop spans 12 amino acids. The ends lost 6 bases at V and 7 bases at J; junction bases unmatched: 5. Germline V gene sequence: CDR1 MNHEY, CDR2 SVGAGI. The CDR3 nucleotides are TGTGCCAGCAGCCGACAGGGAGGTGAAGCTTTCTTT. Its translation: CASSRQGGEAFF.

The V call is TRBV3-1 (or the pseudogene TRBV3-2), the J call TRBJ1-1; unclear D gene. V was trimmed by 1 base and J by 4 bases, leaving 10 bases between them. This CDR3 comprises 14 residues. Germline V gives CDR1 LGHDT, CDR2 YNNKEL (reference sequence). The CDR3 here is CASSQVRGGTEAFF. The CDR3 DNA is TGTGCCAGCAGCCAAGTGAGAGGCGGCACTGAAGCTTTCTTT.

This chain links TRBV5-1 with TRBJ1-2; maybe TRBD1 (6 bases). The CDR3 totals 15 residues. Germline assignment: CDR1 SGHRS and CDR2 YFSETQ. The V end lost 0 bases, the J end lost 7 bases, and 16 bases lay between the germline ends. For the CDR3, the DNA is TGCGCCAGCAGCTTGGCCGTACAGGGATCGAGTGGCTACACCTTC. This translates into CASSLAVQGSSGYTF.

The gene calls are TRBV5-6 and TRBJ2-3; D is ambiguous. CDR1 SGHDT and CDR2 YYEEEE come from the germline V gene. The germline V and J ends were trimmed by 1 base and 0 bases, with 9 bases remaining between them. The CDR3 runs 15 residues. CDR3 protein: CASSLLTDSTDTQYF. The CDR3 bases are TGTGCCAGCAGCTTGCTTACGGATAGCACAGATACGCAGTATTTT. Full variable domain (missing parts from reference TRBV5-6 and TRBJ2-3): DAGVTQSPTHLIKTRGQQVTLRCSPKSGHDTVSWYQQALGQGPQFIFQYYEEEERQRGNFPDRFSGHQFPNYSSELNVNALLLGDSALYLCASSLLTDSTDTQYFGPGTRLTVL.

For the CDR3, the DNA is TGTGCCAGCAGCGTCCTCCTCAGAGGTAATGAGCAGTTCTTC. The encoded protein is CASSVLLRGNEQFF. This rearrangement joins TRBV9 to TRBJ2-1; D unresolved. V lost 2 bases and J 7 bases, leaving 13 bases between the germline ends. Per germline, CDR1 SGDLS and CDR2 YYNGEE. The CDR3 spans 14 residues. The whole variable domain, remainder taken from reference TRBV9 and TRBJ2-1, is DSGVTQTPKHLITATGQRVTLRCSPRSGDLSVYWYQQSLDQGLQFLIQYYNGEERAKGNILERFSAQQFPDLHSELNLSSLELGDSALYFCASSVLLRGNEQFFGPGTRLTVL.

This clone was detected only once. The chain employs TRBV19 and TRBJ1-5; 11 bases align to TRBD1. After removal of 4 bases from V and 6 bases from J, the junction contained 11 bases not matched to a gene. CDR3 length equals 17 residues. Germline CDR1 and CDR2: LNHDA and SQIVND (reference sequence). The CDR3, as DNA: TGTGCCAGTAGTACGCGATCCGGGACAGGGGGGACTCAGCCCCAGCATTTT. Translation gives CASSTRSGTGGTQPQHF.

A note on this clone: Other DNA sequences in this sample translate to the same CDR3. The chain recombines TRBV7-2 with TRBJ2-6; 7 nucleotides align to TRBD2. The CDR3 runs 15 residues. Germline V gene data show CDR1 as SGHTA and CDR2 as FQGNSA. V gave up 3 bases and J gave up 2 bases; unmatched junction bases: 1. The CDR3 sequence: CASSLGGAGANVLTF. CDR3 DNA: TGTGCCAGCAGCTTGGGGGGGGCTGGGGCCAACGTCCTGACTTTC. Variable domain in full (rest from reference TRBV7-2 and TRBJ2-6): GAGVSQSPSNKVTEKGKDVELRCDPISGHTALYWYRQSLGQGLEFLIYFQGNSAPDKSGLPSDRFSAERTGGSVSTLTIQRTQQEDSAVYLCASSLGGAGANVLTFGAGSRLTVL.

V is TRBV4-3 and J is TRBJ1-1, with TRBD1 identical over 12 bases. The V gene end was trimmed by 1 base and the J gene end by 6 bases; junction bases not matched to a gene: 6. Germline V CDR1 and CDR2: LGHNA, YSLEER. The CDR3 contains 16 residues. CDR3 bases: TGCGCCAGCAGCCAAGGACCGGGACAGGGGGCCGCTGAAGCTTTCTTT. This sequence encodes CASSQGPGQGAAEAFF.

The V and J genes are TRBV6-5 and TRBJ2-7, with D possibly matching TRBD1 (5 bases). Deletions cut 7 bases from V and 3 bases from J, with 10 bases between. CDR3 length: 12 amino acids. Germline loops: CDR1 MNHEY, CDR2 SVGAGI. CDR3 sequence (DNA): TGTGCCAGCATGGACACCTGCTACGAGCAGTACTTC. Translated, it gives CASMDTCYEQYF.

The chain carries TRBV2 and TRBJ2-2, with a tentative D call TRBD2 (7 bases). V dropped 8 bases and J dropped 2 bases, with 12 bases sitting between them. This CDR3 has 14 amino acids. Germline lookup yields CDR1 SNHLY and CDR2 FYNNEI. CDR3 sequence (DNA): TGTGCCAGCGGGGGGGGCCACAACACCGGGGAGCTGTTTTTT. Amino acid sequence: CASGGGHNTGELFF.

The V and J genes are TRBV7-7 and TRBJ2-5; D is perhaps TRBD2 (6 bases). The CDR3 is 13 amino acids. Germline CDR1 and CDR2: SSHAT and FNYEAQ (reference sequence). V was clipped by 5 bases and J by 7 bases, with 14 bases between them. CDR3 nucleotides: TGTGCCAGCAGCCGCGGACGGGAGTGGACCCAGTACTTC. This codes for CASSRGREWTQYF.

This chain links TRBV28 with TRBJ2-5; D gene ambiguous. This CDR3 is 12 amino acids long. V was trimmed by 10 bases and J by 5 bases, leaving 14 bases between them. CDR1 MDHEN and CDR2 SYDVKM come from the germline V gene. As DNA, the CDR3 is TGTGCCACCCATGAGCCGTGGGAGACCCAGTACTTC. Its translation is CATHEPWETQYF.